This TCR beta chain was sequenced in a study of blood T cell repertoires in COVID-19. Study-wide background: Sites in the United States, Italy and Spain provided acute and convalescent COVID-19 samples. Sources were T cells, B-cell-depleted T cells, or PBMCs; the material itself was cDNA or gDNA.

Assay used: immunoSEQ multiplex PCR; TCRdb lists only in-frame clones, some missing. The sample carries 60,000 to 75,000 clones, more than 70% recorded once. The sequenced sample was peripheral blood. The receptor comes from a man aged 55 to 70 with acute or convalescent COVID-19.

Written as DNA, the CDR3 is TGTGCCAGCAGTGAAGGGGACAGGGTGAACACTGAAGCTTTCTTT. It yields the protein CASSEGDRVNTEAFF. The V gene is TRBV2, the J gene TRBJ1-1, with 9 bases identical to TRBD1. V was clipped by 1 base and J by 0 bases; unmatched bases: 0. The CDR3 length is 15 residues. The germline V gene has CDR1 SNHLY and CDR2 FYNNEI.